These 2 T cell receptor beta chains were sequenced from one sample in a study of shared clonotypes between healthy human individuals. The protocol was immunoSEQ multiplex PCR, while the TCRdb copy is restricted to in-frame clones and leaves out a portion. In the table there are about 1 million clones, roughly 75% of which are singletons. The source material was memory CD4+ T cells sorted from blood. As for subset: CD45RA-negative fraction. Source of these receptors: a man between 18 and 35 years old in good health.

Regarding this clone: Other nucleotide sequences in the sample specify the same CDR3. The chain couples TRBV6-6 to TRBJ1-2; 8 nucleotides line up with TRBD1. From germline, CDR1 is MNHNY and CDR2 SVGAGI (reference sequence). The V gene end was trimmed by 6 bases and the J gene end by 4 bases; junction bases not matched to a gene: 4. The CDR3 is made up of 13 amino acids. The CDR3 spells CASRPTGGYGYTF. CDR3 sequence (DNA): TGTGCCAGCAGGCCAACAGGGGGCTATGGCTACACCTTC.

This clone was counted between two and nine times. This sequence joins TRBV5-1 and TRBJ2-5, with 10 positions matching TRBD2. Germline CDR1 reads SGHRS; CDR2 reads YFSETQ. The CDR3 runs to 16 residues. The ends lost 3 bases at V and 5 bases at J; junction bases unmatched: 10. The chain's CDR3 is CASSSSGRASGETQYF. The CDR3 bases are TGCGCCAGCAGCTCAAGCGGGAGGGCCTCCGGTGAGACCCAGTACTTC.